The source of this T cell receptor beta chain is a study of blood T cell repertoires in COVID-19. The wider study: Material from acute and convalescent COVID-19 was sourced from the United States, Italy and Spain. Sample material is recorded as cDNA or gDNA derived from T cells, B-cell-depleted T cells, or PBMCs.

TCRdb's copy holds only in-frame clones and misses some; the assay was immunoSEQ multiplex PCR. The table has about 120,000 clones, 55% to 75% seen once. Sample: peripheral blood. The TCR comes from a human donor with acute or convalescent COVID-19. The donor label of this sample is uncertain.

The CDR3 region has the DNA TGTGCCAGTAGCCCGGGACAGGGCGCCTCTGGGGCCAACGTCCTGACTTTC. It yields the protein CASSPGQGASGANVLTF. This sequence joins TRBV19 and TRBJ2-6; 9 bases map to TRBD1. In germline, CDR1 is LNHDA, CDR2 SQIVND (reference sequence). CDR3 length: 17 amino acids. Unmatched junction bases numbered 6, after V lost 6 bases and J lost 0 bases.